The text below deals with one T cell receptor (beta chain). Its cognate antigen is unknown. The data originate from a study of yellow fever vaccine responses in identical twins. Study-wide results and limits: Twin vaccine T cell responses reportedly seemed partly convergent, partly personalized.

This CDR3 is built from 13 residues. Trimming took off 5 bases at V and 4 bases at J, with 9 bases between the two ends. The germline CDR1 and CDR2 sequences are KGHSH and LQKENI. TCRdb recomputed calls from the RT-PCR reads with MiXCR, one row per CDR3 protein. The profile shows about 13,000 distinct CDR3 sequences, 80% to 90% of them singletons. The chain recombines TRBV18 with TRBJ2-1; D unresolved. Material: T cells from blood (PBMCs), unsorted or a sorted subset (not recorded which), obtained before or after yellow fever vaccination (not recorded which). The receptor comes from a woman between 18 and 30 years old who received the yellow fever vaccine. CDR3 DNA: TGTGCCAGCTCATCCTCAGGTTACAATGAGCAGTTCTTC. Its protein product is CASSSSGYNEQFF.